The 19 T cell receptor beta chains below come from one sample, sequenced in a study of blood T cell repertoires in COVID-19. Some clones are missing from TCRdb's copy, which holds only in-frame ones; the method was immunoSEQ multiplex PCR. The sample contains 230,000 or so clones, approximately 83% of which appear only once. Sequenced: peripheral blood. The receptor source for this set is a man aged 45-65 years with active or convalescent COVID-19.

This clone showed up just once. The J gene is TRBJ2-1, the V gene TRBV11-2, with a weak D call TRBD2 (7 bases). The germline V gene has CDR1 SGHAT and CDR2 FQNNGV. The V gene lost 4 bases and the J gene lost 5 bases, with 18 bases spanning the gap. This CDR3 comprises 16 residues. The CDR3 DNA reads TGTGCCAGCAGCTCCCTCGGGGGGCTTCGGGACAATGAGCAGTTCTTC. Translated: CASSSLGGLRDNEQFF.

The gene calls are TRBV11-1 and TRBJ1-2; D not resolved. Germline V gene lookup returns CDR1 SGHAT and CDR2 FQDESV (reference sequence). Trimming shortened V by 3 bases and J by 8 bases, and 22 bases separated the two germline ends. CDR3 length equals 16 residues. Here the CDR3 reads CASSLPGTETLRGYTF. The CDR3, as DNA: TGTGCCAGCAGCTTGCCCGGCACAGAAACCTTGAGAGGCTACACCTTC. The full variable domain, completed using reference TRBV11-1 and TRBJ1-2, is EAEVAQSPRYKITEKSQAVAFWCDPISGHATLYWYRQILGQGPELLVQFQDESVVDDSQLPKDRFSAERLKGVDSTLKIQPAELGDSAMYLCASSLPGTETLRGYTFGSGTRLTVV.

The CDR3 sequence is CASSPGTGAHEQYF. For the CDR3, the DNA is TGTGCCAGCAGTCCGGGGACAGGGGCCCACGAGCAGTACTTC. The chain uses TRBV28 and TRBJ2-7; 10 bases are shared with TRBD1. Looked up from germline, CDR1 is MDHEN and CDR2 is SYDVKM. The CDR3 length is 14 residues. J gave up 5 bases and V 5 bases, and 6 bases lay outside the gene matches.

The chain recombines TRBV19 with TRBJ2-1; possible D gene TRBD2, 6 bases. V shed 5 bases and J shed 0 bases, with 14 bases lying between them. Germline-derived CDR1 and CDR2 are LNHDA and SQIVND (reference sequence). The CDR3 spans 16 residues. DNA of the CDR3: TGTGCCAGTAGTGTTTCGAGCGGGCCCTCCTACAATGAGCAGTTCTTC. Its translation: CASSVSSGPSYNEQFF. The full variable domain, completed using reference TRBV19 and TRBJ2-1, is DGGITQSPKYLFRKEGQNVTLSCEQNLNHDAMYWYRQDPGQGLRLIYYSQIVNDFQKGDIAEGYSVSREKKESFPLTVTSAQKNPTAFYLCASSVSSGPSYNEQFFGPGTRLTVL.

This clone was found once. The chain links TRBV9 to TRBJ2-7; 9 positions agree with TRBD1. Trimming took 0 bases from V and 5 from J; bases not matched to a gene: 15. CDR3 size: 18 residues. Germline assignment: CDR1 SGDLS and CDR2 YYNGEE. The CDR3 loop is CASSVGWRGTGTGDEQYF. The DNA of the CDR3 is TGTGCCAGCAGCGTAGGATGGAGGGGGACAGGGACGGGCGACGAGCAGTACTTC.

The chain joins TRBV7-2 to TRBJ2-7, with D possibly being TRBD2 (5 bases). The CDR3 covers 13 residues. Germline-derived CDR1 and CDR2 are SGHTA and FQGNSA. V was shortened by 5 bases and J by 7 bases, with 15 bases between the two germline ends. Here the CDR3 reads CASSGARRGEQYF. The DNA of the CDR3 is TGTGCCAGCAGCGGAGCTCGTCGGGGTGAGCAGTACTTC.

This chain joins TRBV7-8 and TRBJ2-1; 9 nucleotides align to TRBD1. With V trimmed by 5 bases and J by 5 bases, 7 bases remained unmatched. Germline V CDR1 and CDR2: SGHVS, FQNEAQ. The CDR3 runs to 15 residues. The CDR3 DNA is TGTGCCAGCAGCCCTACAGGGGGCGCCCACAATGAGCAGTTCTTC. This encodes CASSPTGGAHNEQFF.

The chain is built from TRBV9 and TRBJ2-7; tentative D call: TRBD1 (6 bases). The CDR3 is 17 residues long. With 4 bases removed from V and 0 bases from J, the gap between germline ends came to 20 bases. Looked up from germline, CDR1 is SGDLS and CDR2 is YYNGEE. CDR3 bases: TGTGCCAGCAGCCCTGGCCAGGGGACGAAAAGCTCCTACGAGCAGTACTTC. Residues: CASSPGQGTKSSYEQYF.

V is TRBV28 and J is TRBJ2-1; tentatively, D is TRBD2 (5 bases). The CDR3 has 14 residues. The V end was cut by 7 bases, the J end by 0 bases, with 10 bases between. The germline V gene encodes CDR1 MDHEN and CDR2 SYDVKM. The CDR3 sequence: CASTRGSSYNEQFF. DNA for the CDR3: TGTGCCAGCACCCGGGGAAGCTCCTACAATGAGCAGTTCTTC.

Here the CDR3 DNA reads TGTGCCATCAGTGGCGCCCCCTCTAGCGGGGGGGCTCCAGATACGCAGTATTTT. Translated, it gives CAISGAPSSGGAPDTQYF. The rearrangement joins TRBV10-3 to TRBJ2-3; TRBD2 aligns across 12 bases. Trimming cost V 4 bases and J 4 bases; bases outside gene matches: 12. This CDR3 spans 18 amino acids. Germline lookup yields CDR1 ENHRY and CDR2 SYGVKD.

Comments on this clone: One end of the junction fails to match germline, which may point to a read error. The chain is built from TRBV7-2 and TRBJ2-7; D unresolved. The CDR3 is 13 amino acids. The germline gives CDR1 SGHTA, CDR2 FQGNSA. The chain's CDR3 is CASSLGSSNEQYF. CDR3 nucleotides: TGTGCCAGCAGCTTAGGTAGCTCCAACGAGCAGTACTTC.

This clone has only a few counts. Here the CDR3 DNA reads TGTGCCTGGAGTACTAGCGGCGCCTACGAGCAGTACTTC. Translation gives CAWSTSGAYEQYF. This chain links TRBV30 with TRBJ2-7, with 8 nucleotides matching TRBD2. The V segment lost 2 bases and the J segment 2 bases; nucleotides outside the gene matches: 2. The CDR3 runs 13 residues. Germline values: CDR1 GTSNPN, CDR2 SVGIG (reference sequence).

This CDR3 is CASSAGGAFNEQFF. CDR3 coding DNA: TGTGCCAGCAGCGCAGGGGGCGCATTCAATGAGCAGTTCTTC. The chain carries TRBV7-9 and TRBJ2-1, with 8 bases matching TRBD1. This CDR3 region has 14 residues. From germline, CDR1 is SEHNR and CDR2 FQNEAQ (reference sequence). V gave up 5 bases and J gave up 6 bases; unmatched junction bases: 6.

This chain links TRBV7-2 with TRBJ1-5; 8 bases agree with TRBD1. V dropped 2 bases and J dropped 6; count of bases not matched to a gene: 3. The CDR3 has 14 amino acids. The germline V gene has CDR1 SGHTA and CDR2 FQGNSA. CDR3 DNA sequence: TGTGCCAGCAGCTTACAGGGGGCGAGTCAGCCCCAGCATTTT. It translates to CASSLQGASQPQHF.

V usage is TRBV6-1 and J usage is TRBJ1-5, with 7 bases that match TRBD1. Per germline, CDR1 MNHNS and CDR2 SASEGT. The V segment lost 2 bases and the J segment 4 bases; nucleotides outside the gene matches: 8. CDR3 size: 16 residues. The CDR3 sequence is CASSEWRGLGNQPQHF. As DNA, the CDR3 is TGTGCCAGCAGTGAATGGAGGGGGCTTGGGAATCAGCCCCAGCATTTT.

This chain links TRBV4-2 with TRBJ1-2, with a possible D match to TRBD1 (6 bases). V shed 3 bases and J shed 2 bases, with 16 bases lying between them. The CDR3 consists of 16 residues. CDR1 and CDR2 from the germline V gene are LGHNA and YNFKEQ. CDR3 amino acids: CASSQVGQQGNYGYTF. CDR3 DNA sequence: TGTGCCAGCAGCCAGGTTGGGCAACAGGGCAACTATGGCTACACCTTC.

The J gene is TRBJ1-2, the V gene TRBV7-9; D ambiguous. The CDR3 extends over 12 amino acids. Germline values: CDR1 SEHNR, CDR2 FQNEAQ (reference sequence). The germline V and J ends were trimmed by 2 bases and 4 bases, with 5 bases remaining between them. The CDR3 bases are TGTGCCAGCAGCTTACCCCTCTATGGCTACACCTTC. It yields the protein CASSLPLYGYTF. Based on the CDR3 plus reference TRBV7-9 and TRBJ1-2, the full variable domain is DTGVSQNPRHKITKRGQNVTFRCDPISEHNRLYWYRQTLGQGPEFLTYFQNEAQLEKSRLLSDRFSAERPKGSFSTLEIQRTEQGDSAMYLCASSLPLYGYTFGSGTRLTVV.

In this sample, this clone turned up a few times. V usage is TRBV4-2 and J usage is TRBJ1-1; maybe TRBD1 (5 bases). The CDR3 has 15 amino acids. Germline CDR1 reads LGHNA; CDR2 reads YNFKEQ. Trimming removed 0 bases from V and 3 bases from J, with 11 bases in between. The DNA of the CDR3 is TGTGCCAGCAGCCAAGATTCGGCGGGACACACTGAAGCTTTCTTT. Translation gives CASSQDSAGHTEAFF.

The count of this clone is one. This chain connects TRBV9 to TRBJ1-6, with D perhaps TRBD1 (5 bases). V was pared by 0 bases and J by 7 bases, with 17 bases between. Germline V gene data show CDR1 as SGDLS and CDR2 as YYNGEE. The CDR3 is 17 residues long. This CDR3 is CASSVASRPQGNSPLHF. Here the CDR3 DNA reads TGTGCCAGCAGCGTAGCTTCGAGGCCCCAGGGCAATTCACCCCTCCACTTT. The variable domain in full, completed from reference TRBV9 and TRBJ1-6, reads DSGVTQTPKHLITATGQRVTLRCSPRSGDLSVYWYQQSLDQGLQFLIQYYNGEERAKGNILERFSAQQFPDLHSELNLSSLELGDSALYFCASSVASRPQGNSPLHFGNGTRLTVT.